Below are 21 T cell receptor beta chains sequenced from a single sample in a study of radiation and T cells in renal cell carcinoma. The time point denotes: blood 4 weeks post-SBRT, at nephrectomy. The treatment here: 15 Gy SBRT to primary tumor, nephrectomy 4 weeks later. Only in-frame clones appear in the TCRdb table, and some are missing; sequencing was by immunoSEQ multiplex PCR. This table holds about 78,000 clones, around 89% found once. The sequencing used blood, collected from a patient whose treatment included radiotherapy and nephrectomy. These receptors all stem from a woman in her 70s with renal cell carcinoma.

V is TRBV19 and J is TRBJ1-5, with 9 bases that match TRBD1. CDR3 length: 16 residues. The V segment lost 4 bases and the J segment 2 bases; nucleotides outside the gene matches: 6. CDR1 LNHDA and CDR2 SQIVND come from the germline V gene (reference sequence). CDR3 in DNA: TGTGCCAGTAGTACGGGGACAGGGATGGGCAATCAGCCCCAGCATTTT. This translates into CASSTGTGMGNQPQHF.

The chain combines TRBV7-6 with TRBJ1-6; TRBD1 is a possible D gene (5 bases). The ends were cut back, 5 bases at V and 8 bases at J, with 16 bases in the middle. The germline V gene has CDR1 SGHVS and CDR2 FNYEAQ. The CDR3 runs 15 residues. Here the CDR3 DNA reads TGTGCCAGCAGCGTATCGGGACGTCGCCATTCACCCCTCCACTTT. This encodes CASSVSGRRHSPLHF.

CDR3 residues: CASSEEGRNEKLFF. The CDR3 DNA reads as TGTGCCAGCAGTGAGGAAGGAAGGAATGAAAAACTGTTTTTT. The chain employs TRBV2 and TRBJ1-4, with no clear D. V lost 3 bases and J lost 5, with 10 bases in between. CDR3 length equals 14 residues. CDR1 is SNHLY, CDR2 FYNNEI, per germline.

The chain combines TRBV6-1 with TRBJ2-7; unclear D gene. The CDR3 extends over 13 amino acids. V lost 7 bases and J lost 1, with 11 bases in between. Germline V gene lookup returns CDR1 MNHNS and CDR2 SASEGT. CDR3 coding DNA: TGTGCCAGCACCCTACGTGCGTCCTACGAGCAGTACTTC. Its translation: CASTLRASYEQYF.

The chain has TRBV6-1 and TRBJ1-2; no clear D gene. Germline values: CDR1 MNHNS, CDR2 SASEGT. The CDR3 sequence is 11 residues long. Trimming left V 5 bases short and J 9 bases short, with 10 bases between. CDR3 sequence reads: CASSQSGSYTF. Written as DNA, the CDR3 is TGTGCCAGCAGTCAGTCGGGGAGCTACACCTTC.

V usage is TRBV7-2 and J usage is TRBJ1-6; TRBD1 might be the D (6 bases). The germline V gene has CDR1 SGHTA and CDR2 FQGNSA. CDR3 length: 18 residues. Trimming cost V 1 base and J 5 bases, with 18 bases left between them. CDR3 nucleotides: TGTGCCAGCAGCTTAGGGAGTGGGGGGGGCGCGGATAATTCACCCCTCCACTTT. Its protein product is CASSLGSGGGADNSPLHF. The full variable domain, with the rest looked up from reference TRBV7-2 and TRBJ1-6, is GAGVSQSPSNKVTEKGKDVELRCDPISGHTALYWYRQSLGQGLEFLIYFQGNSAPDKSGLPSDRFSAERTGGSVSTLTIQRTQQEDSAVYLCASSLGSGGGADNSPLHFGNGTRLTVT.

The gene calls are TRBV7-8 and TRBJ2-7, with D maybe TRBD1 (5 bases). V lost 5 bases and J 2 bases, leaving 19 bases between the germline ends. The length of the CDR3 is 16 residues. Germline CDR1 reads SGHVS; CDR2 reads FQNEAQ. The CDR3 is CASSREGSGYPYEQYF. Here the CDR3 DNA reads TGTGCCAGCAGCCGTGAAGGGTCAGGGTATCCCTACGAGCAGTACTTC.

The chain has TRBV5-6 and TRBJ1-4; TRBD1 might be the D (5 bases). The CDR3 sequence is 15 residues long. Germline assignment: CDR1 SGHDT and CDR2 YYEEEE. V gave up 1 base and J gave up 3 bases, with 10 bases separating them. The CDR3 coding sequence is TGTGCCAGCAGCTTGATGGGGGGAGCTAATGAAAAACTGTTTTTT. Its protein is CASSLMGGANEKLFF.

CDR3 protein: CSARASGPQYF. The CDR3 DNA reads TGCAGTGCTAGAGCATCTGGTCCCCAGTACTTC. V and J are TRBV20-1 and TRBJ2-5; the D is unclear. Germline CDR1 DFQATT, CDR2 SNEGSKA (reference sequence). The CDR3 length is 11 residues. V was cut by 1 base and J by 9 bases, with 9 bases left in between.

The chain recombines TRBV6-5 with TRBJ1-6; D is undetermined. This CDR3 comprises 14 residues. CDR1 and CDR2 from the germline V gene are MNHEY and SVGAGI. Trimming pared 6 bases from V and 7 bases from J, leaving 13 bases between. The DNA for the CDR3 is TGTGCCAGCAGAAACTCGGGCAGGAATTCACCCCTCCACTTT. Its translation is CASRNSGRNSPLHF.

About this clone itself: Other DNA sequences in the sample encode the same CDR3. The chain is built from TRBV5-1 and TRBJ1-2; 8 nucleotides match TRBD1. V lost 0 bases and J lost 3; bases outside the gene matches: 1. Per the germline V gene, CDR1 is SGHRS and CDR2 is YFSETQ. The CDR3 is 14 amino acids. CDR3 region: CASSLDRGDYGYTF. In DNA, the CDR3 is TGCGCCAGCAGCTTGGACAGGGGGGACTATGGCTACACCTTC.

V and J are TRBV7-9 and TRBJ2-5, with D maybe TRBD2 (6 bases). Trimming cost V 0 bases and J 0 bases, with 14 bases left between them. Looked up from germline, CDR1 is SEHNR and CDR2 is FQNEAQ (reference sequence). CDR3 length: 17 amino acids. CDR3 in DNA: TGTGCCAGCAGCTTAGCGGTCGGAGGGACTTACCAAGAGACCCAGTACTTC. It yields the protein CASSLAVGGTYQETQYF.

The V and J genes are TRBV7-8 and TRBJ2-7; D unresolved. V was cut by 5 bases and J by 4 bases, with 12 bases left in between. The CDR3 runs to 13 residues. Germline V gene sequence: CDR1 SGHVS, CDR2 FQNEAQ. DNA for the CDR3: TGTGCCAGCAGCCCCCCGGTCGTGTACGAGCAGTACTTC. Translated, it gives CASSPPVVYEQYF.

In DNA form, the CDR3 reads TGCAGCGTTGAAGATATGGCAGGGCCCCAGAACGAGCAGTACTTC. This sequence encodes CSVEDMAGPQNEQYF. The rearrangement links TRBV29-1 to TRBJ2-5, with D tentatively TRBD1 (5 bases). Near its end, the DNA agrees better with TRBJ2-7, so the J call may be wrong. In germline, CDR1 is SQVTM, CDR2 ANQGSEA. The CDR3 sequence is 15 residues long.

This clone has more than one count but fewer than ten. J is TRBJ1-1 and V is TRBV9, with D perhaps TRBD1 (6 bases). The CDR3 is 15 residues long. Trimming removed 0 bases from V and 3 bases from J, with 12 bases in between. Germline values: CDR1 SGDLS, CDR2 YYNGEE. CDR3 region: CASSVEAQGYTEAFF. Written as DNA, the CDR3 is TGTGCCAGCAGCGTAGAGGCACAGGGATACACTGAAGCTTTCTTT.

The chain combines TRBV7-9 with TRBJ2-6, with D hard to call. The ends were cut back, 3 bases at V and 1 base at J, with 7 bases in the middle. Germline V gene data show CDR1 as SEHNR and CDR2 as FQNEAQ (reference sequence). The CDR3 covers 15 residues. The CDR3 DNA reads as TGTGCCAGCAGCTTTTCAGGTTCTGGGGCCAACGTCCTGACTTTC. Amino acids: CASSFSGSGANVLTF.

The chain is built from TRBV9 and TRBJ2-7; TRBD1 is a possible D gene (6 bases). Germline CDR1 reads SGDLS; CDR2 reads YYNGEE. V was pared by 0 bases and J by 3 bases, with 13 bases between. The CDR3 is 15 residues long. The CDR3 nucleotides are TGTGCCAGCAGCGTAGCAACAGGGACGGGCTACGAGCAGTACTTC. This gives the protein CASSVATGTGYEQYF.

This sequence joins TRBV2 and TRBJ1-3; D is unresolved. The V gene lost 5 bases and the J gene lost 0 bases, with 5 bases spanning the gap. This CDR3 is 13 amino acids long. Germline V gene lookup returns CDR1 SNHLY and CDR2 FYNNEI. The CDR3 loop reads CASSPLSGNTIYF. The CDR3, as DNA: TGTGCCAGCAGTCCTCTCTCTGGAAACACCATATATTTT.

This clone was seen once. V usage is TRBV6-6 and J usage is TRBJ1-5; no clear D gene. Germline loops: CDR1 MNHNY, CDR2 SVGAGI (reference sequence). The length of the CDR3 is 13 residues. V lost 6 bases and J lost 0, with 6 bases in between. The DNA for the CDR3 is TGTGCCAGCAGGATAAGTAGCAATCAGCCCCAGCATTTT. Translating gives CASRISSNQPQHF.

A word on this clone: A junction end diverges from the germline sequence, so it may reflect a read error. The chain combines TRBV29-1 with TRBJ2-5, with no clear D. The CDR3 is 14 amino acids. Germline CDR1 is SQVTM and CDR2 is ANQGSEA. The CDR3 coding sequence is TGCAGCGCTGAAATCCAGGCCGCACAAGAGACCCAGTACTTC. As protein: CSAEIQAAQETQYF.

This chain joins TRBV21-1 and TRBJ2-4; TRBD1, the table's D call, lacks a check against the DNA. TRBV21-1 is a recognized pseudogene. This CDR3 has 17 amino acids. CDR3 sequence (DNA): TGTGCCAGCAGCACTAAGAACAGGGTTTTAGCCAAAAACATTCAGTACTTC. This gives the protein CASSTKNRVLAKNIQYF.